Listed below are T cell receptor beta chains from one sample, sequenced in a study of T cells after yellow fever vaccination. Each CDR3 protein gets one entry after TCRdb re-called the 5' RACE reads with MiXCR. The profile shows under 150,000 distinct CDR3 sequences, over 7% of them singletons. The source was CD4+ T cells sorted from PBMCs, collected 5 days after the yellow fever booster vaccination. The receptors were gathered from a man aged 30-40 years who received the YFV17D yellow fever vaccine. Each CDR3 is given with its conserved first and last residue. A D gene is named only where the DNA matches it firmly. Not every row has a clone size; where given, it reads once, few, many or a size class.

J gene: TRBJ2-1; V gene: TRBV7-2; clone size: many; D gene: .; CDR3 protein: CASSKAPGSSYNEQFF; CDR3 DNA: TGTGCCAGCAGTAAAGCACCGGGTAGCTCCTACAATGAGCAGTTCTTC
J gene: TRBJ2-7; V gene: TRBV7-9; clone size: .; D gene: .; CDR3 protein: CASSGQPGSEQYF; CDR3 DNA: TGTGCCAGCAGCGGTCAGCCAGGGAGCGAGCAGTACTTC
J gene: TRBJ1-4; V gene: TRBV7-9; clone size: many; D gene: TRBD1; CDR3 protein: CASSMGQLRNEKLFF; CDR3 DNA: TGTGCCAGCAGCATGGGACAGCTCAGAAATGAAAAACTGTTTTTT
J gene: TRBJ2-1; V gene: TRBV6-2/TRBV6-3; clone size: many; D gene: .; CDR3 protein: CASSPPRSSYNEQFF; CDR3 DNA: TGTGCCAGCAGCCCCCCTAGGAGCTCCTACAATGAGCAGTTCTTC
J gene: TRBJ2-1; V gene: TRBV7-2; clone size: many; D gene: .; CDR3 protein: CASSLVAEAYNEQFF; CDR3 DNA: TGTGCCAGCAGCTTAGTAGCGGAGGCCTACAATGAGCAGTTCTTC
J gene: TRBJ2-2; V gene: TRBV6-2/TRBV6-3; clone size: many; D gene: .; CDR3 protein: CASSQGRGELFF; CDR3 DNA: TGTGCCAGCAGTCAGGGGCGCGGGGAGCTGTTTTTT
J gene: TRBJ2-7; V gene: TRBV7-2; clone size: many; D gene: .; CDR3 protein: CASSLASESYEQYF; CDR3 DNA: TGTGCCAGCAGCTTAGCCAGCGAATCCTACGAGCAGTACTTC
J gene: TRBJ2-2; V gene: TRBV20-1; clone size: many; D gene: .; CDR3 protein: CSARDGIAVVKGGELFF; CDR3 DNA: TGCAGTGCTAGAGATGGGATAGCGGTCGTTAAGGGGGGGGAGCTGTTTTTT
J gene: TRBJ2-7; V gene: TRBV1; clone size: .; D gene: .; CDR3 protein: CTSSQDWDSVRWQQYF; CDR3 DNA: TGCACCAGCAGCCAAGATTGGGACAGCGTACGTTGGCAGCAGTACTTC
J gene: TRBJ2-2; V gene: TRBV6-5; clone size: many; D gene: TRBD2; CDR3 protein: CASSYVGSGKLGTGELFF; CDR3 DNA: TGTGCCAGCAGTTACGTGGGTAGCGGGAAGCTTGGCACCGGGGAGCTGTTTTTT
J gene: TRBJ2-3; V gene: TRBV6-1; clone size: many; D gene: .; CDR3 protein: CASTGVGAPTDTQYF; CDR3 DNA: TGTGCCAGCACCGGGGTAGGGGCACCCACAGATACGCAGTATTTT
J gene: TRBJ2-7; V gene: TRBV6-5; clone size: many; D gene: TRBD2; CDR3 protein: CASSYGAGANYEQYF; CDR3 DNA: TGTGCCAGCAGTTACGGCGCGGGAGCGAACTACGAGCAGTACTTC
J gene: TRBJ2-4; V gene: TRBV20-1; clone size: .; D gene: TRBD2; CDR3 protein: CSARWPSGAKNIQYF; CDR3 DNA: TGCAGTGCTAGATGGCCTAGCGGCGCCAAAAACATTCAGTACTTC
J gene: TRBJ2-2; V gene: TRBV6-2/TRBV6-3; clone size: many; D gene: .; CDR3 protein: CASSRRIEGNPGELFF; CDR3 DNA: TGTGCCAGCAGTAGACGAATTGAGGGGAATCCCGGGGAGCTGTTTTTT
J gene: TRBJ1-6; V gene: TRBV7-2; clone size: many; D gene: .; CDR3 protein: CASSPGAGNSPLHF; CDR3 DNA: TGTGCCAGCAGCCCCGGGGCAGGGAATTCACCCCTCCACTTT
J gene: TRBJ1-3; V gene: TRBV12-3/TRBV12-4; clone size: many; D gene: .; CDR3 protein: CASSFKSSGNTIYF; CDR3 DNA: TGTGCCAGCAGTTTTAAGAGCTCTGGAAACACCATATATTTT
J gene: TRBJ2-7; V gene: TRBV12-3/TRBV12-4; clone size: many; D gene: .; CDR3 protein: CASRTTSTSRYEQYF; CDR3 DNA: TGTGCCAGCAGAACTACATCGACTAGTCGATACGAGCAGTACTTC